The T cell receptor beta chain described here comes from a study of human T cells and chemical hapten exposure. Study as a whole: The scalp of each patient received a weekly diphenylcyclopropenone dose for the full roughly 26-week study.

Documented time point: pre-sensitization, week 0. This sample's treatment: therapeutic diphenylcyclopropenone sensitization with weekly scalp DPC. Patch tests were applied only after blood draws. One entry per CDR3 protein results from TCRdb running MiXCR on the RACE reads. The table has tens of thousands of distinct CDR3 sequences, about a tenth seen once; the top ten hold 14%. The CDR3 is 13 amino acids. Trimming left V 6 bases short and J 7 bases short, with 15 bases between. Germline assignment: CDR1 MNHEY and CDR2 SVGEGT. The sequenced sample was whole blood, obtained in connection with sensitization to the hapten diphenylcyclopropenone (DPC). The receptor was isolated from a woman aged 40 to 50 with alopecia areata. Some clones in this sample may be carry-over from other donors' samples. This chain joins TRBV6-2 or TRBV6-3 and TRBJ1-1, with unresolved D. CDR3 region: CASSPTDAFEAFF. The CDR3 region has the DNA TGTGCCAGCAGCCCTACGGACGCGTTTGAAGCTTTCTTT.